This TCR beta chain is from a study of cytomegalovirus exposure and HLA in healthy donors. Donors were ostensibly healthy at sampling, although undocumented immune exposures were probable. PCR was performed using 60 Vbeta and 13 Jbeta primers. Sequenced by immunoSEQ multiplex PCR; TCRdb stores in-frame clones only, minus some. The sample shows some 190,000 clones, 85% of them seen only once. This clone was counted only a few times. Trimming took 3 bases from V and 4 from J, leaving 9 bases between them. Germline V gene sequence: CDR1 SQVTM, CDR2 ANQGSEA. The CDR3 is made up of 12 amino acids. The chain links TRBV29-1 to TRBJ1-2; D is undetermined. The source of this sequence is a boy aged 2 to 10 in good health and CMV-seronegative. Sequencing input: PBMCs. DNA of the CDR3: TGCAGCGTTGAGTTACGTAGCTATGGCTACACCTTC. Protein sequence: CSVELRSYGYTF.